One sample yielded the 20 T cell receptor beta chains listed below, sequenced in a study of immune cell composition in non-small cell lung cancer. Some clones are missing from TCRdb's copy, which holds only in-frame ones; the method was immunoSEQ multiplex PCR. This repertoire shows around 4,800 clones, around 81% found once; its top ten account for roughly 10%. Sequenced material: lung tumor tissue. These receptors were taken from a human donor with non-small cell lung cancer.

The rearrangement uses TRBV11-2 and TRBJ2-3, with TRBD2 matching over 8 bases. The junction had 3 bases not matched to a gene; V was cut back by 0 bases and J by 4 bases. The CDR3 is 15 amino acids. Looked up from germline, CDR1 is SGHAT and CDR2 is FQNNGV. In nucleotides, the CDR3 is TGTGCCAGCAGCTTAGACGGGACTAGTCCAGATACGCAGTATTTT. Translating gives CASSLDGTSPDTQYF.

CDR3 DNA sequence: TGCGCCAGCAGCTTGTTCGGGGGGCCCACAGATACGCAGTATTTT. Its translation is CASSLFGGPTDTQYF. The chain couples TRBV5-1 to TRBJ2-3, with a weak D call TRBD2 (7 bases). The CDR3 is 15 residues long. Trimming took off 1 base at V and 2 bases at J, with 11 bases between the two ends. Germline CDR1 and CDR2: SGHRS and YFSETQ.

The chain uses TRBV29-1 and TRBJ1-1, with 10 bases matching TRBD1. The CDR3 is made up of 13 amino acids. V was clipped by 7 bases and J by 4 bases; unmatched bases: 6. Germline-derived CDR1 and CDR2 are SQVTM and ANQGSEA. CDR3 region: CSGQGQGSTEAFF. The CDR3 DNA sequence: TGCAGCGGGCAGGGACAGGGGAGCACTGAAGCTTTCTTT.

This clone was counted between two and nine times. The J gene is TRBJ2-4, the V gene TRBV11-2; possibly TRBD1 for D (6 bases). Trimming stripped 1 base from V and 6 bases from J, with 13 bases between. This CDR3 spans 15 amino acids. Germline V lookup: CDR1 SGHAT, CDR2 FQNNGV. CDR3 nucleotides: TGTGCCAGCAGCTTAGTGGGTGCGACAGGAAACATTCAGTACTTC. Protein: CASSLVGATGNIQYF.

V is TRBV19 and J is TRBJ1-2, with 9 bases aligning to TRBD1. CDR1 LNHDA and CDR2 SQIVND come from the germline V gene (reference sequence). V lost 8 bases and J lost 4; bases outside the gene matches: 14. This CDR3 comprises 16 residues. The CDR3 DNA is TGTGCCAGTCCCCACCGAAGGACAGGGGTACGCTATGGCTACACCTTC. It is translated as CASPHRRTGVRYGYTF.

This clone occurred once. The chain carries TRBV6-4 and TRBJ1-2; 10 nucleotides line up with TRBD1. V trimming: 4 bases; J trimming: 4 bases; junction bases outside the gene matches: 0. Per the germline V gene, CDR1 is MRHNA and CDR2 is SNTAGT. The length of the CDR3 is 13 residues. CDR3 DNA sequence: TGTGCCAGCAGTGGGACAGGGGGCTATGGCTACACCTTC. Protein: CASSGTGGYGYTF.

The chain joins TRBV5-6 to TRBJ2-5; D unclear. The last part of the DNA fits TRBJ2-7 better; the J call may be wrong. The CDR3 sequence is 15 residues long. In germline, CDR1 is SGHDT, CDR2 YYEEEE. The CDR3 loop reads CASSSALVAFHEQYF. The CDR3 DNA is TGTGCCAGCAGCTCCGCATTGGTTGCCTTCCACGAGCAGTACTTC.

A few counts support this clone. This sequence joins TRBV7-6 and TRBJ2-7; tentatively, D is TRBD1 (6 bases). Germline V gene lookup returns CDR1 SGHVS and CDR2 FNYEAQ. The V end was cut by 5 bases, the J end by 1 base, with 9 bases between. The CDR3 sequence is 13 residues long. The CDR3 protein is CASSPGASYEQYF. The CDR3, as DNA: TGTGCCAGCAGCCCAGGGGCTTCCTACGAGCAGTACTTC.

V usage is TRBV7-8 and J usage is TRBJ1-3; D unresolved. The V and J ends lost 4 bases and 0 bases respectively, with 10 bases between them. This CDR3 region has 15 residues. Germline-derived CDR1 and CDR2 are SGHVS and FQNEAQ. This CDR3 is CASSYVESSGNTIYF. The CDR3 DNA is TGTGCCAGCAGCTACGTGGAGAGCTCTGGAAACACCATATATTTT.

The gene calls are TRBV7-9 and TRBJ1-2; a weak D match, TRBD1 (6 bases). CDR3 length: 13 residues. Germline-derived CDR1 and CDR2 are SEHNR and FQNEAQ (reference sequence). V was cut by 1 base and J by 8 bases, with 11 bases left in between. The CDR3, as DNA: TGTGCCAGCAGCTTAGGGGGGACAATCGGCTACACCTTC. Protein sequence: CASSLGGTIGYTF.

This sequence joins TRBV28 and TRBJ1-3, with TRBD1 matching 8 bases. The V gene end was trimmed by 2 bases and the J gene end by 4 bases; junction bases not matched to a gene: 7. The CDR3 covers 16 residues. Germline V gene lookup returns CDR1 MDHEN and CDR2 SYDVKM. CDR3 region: CASSLAGQGTGNTIYF. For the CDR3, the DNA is TGTGCCAGCAGTTTAGCTGGACAGGGTACCGGAAACACCATATATTTT.

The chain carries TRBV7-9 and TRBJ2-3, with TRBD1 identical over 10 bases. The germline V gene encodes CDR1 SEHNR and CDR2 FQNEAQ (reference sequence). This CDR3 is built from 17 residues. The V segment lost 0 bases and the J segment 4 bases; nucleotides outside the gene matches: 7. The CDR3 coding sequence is TGTGCCAGCAGCTTAGCAGGGACAGGGGCCAGGGCAGATACGCAGTATTTT. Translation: CASSLAGTGARADTQYF. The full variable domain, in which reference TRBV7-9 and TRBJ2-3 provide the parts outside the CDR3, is DTGVSQNPRHKITKRGQNVTFRCDPISEHNRLYWYRQTLGQGPEFLTYFQNEAQLEKSRLLSDRFSAERPKGSFSTLEIQRTEQGDSAMYLCASSLAGTGARADTQYFGPGTRLTVL.

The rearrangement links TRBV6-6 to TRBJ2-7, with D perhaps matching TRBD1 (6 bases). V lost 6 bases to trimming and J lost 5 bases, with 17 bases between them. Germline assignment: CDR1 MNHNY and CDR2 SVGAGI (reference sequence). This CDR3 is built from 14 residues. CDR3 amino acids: CASSIGQPFDEQYF. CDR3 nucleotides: TGTGCCAGCAGCATCGGACAGCCTTTCGACGAGCAGTACTTC.

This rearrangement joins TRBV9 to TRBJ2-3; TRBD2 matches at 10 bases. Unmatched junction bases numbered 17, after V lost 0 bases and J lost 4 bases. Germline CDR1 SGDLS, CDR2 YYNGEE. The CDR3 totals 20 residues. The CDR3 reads CASSVEASGRGRIVADTQYF. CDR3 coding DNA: TGTGCCAGCAGCGTAGAGGCTAGCGGGAGAGGACGAATCGTAGCAGATACGCAGTATTTT.

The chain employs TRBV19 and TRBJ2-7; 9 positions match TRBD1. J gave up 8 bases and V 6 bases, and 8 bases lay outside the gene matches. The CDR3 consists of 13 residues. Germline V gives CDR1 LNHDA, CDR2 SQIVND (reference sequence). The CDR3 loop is CASRPGQGDKQYF. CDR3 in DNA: TGTGCCAGTAGACCGGGACAGGGTGACAAGCAGTACTTC.

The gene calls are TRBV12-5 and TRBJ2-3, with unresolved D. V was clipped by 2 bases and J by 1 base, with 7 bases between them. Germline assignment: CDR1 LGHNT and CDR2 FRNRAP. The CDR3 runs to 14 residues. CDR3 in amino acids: CASGLRSGTDTQYF. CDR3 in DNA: TGTGCTAGTGGTTTGCGGAGCGGCACAGATACGCAGTATTTT.

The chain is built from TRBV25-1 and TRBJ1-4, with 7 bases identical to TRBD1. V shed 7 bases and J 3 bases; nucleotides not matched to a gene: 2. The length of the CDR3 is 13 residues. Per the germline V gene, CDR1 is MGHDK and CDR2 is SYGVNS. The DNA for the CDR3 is TGTGCCAGCAATCAGGGGGCTAATGAAAAACTGTTTTTT. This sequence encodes CASNQGANEKLFF. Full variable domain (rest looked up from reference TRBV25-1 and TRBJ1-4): EADIYQTPRYLVIGTGKKITLECSQTMGHDKMYWYQQDPGMELHLIHYSYGVNSTEKGDLSSESTVSRIRTEHFPLTLESARPSHTSQYLCASNQGANEKLFFGSGTQLSVL.

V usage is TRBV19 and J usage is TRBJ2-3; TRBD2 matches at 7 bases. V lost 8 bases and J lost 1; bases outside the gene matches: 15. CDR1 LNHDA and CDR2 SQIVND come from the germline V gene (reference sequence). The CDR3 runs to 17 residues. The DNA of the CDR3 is TGTGCCAGTTCTTTTAATGGGGCGGGAGAGGGCACAGATACGCAGTATTTT. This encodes CASSFNGAGEGTDTQYF. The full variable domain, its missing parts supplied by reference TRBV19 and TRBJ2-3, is DGGITQSPKYLFRKEGQNVTLSCEQNLNHDAMYWYRQDPGQGLRLIYYSQIVNDFQKGDIAEGYSVSREKKESFPLTVTSAQKNPTAFYLCASSFNGAGEGTDTQYFGPGTRLTVL.

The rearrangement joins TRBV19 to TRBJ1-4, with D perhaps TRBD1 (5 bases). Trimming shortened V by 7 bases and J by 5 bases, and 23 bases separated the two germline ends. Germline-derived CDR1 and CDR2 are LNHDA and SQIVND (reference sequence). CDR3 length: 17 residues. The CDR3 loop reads CASTQDTNLGGNEKLFF. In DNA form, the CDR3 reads TGTGCCAGTACCCAGGACACAAACCTTGGGGGGAATGAAAAACTGTTTTTT.

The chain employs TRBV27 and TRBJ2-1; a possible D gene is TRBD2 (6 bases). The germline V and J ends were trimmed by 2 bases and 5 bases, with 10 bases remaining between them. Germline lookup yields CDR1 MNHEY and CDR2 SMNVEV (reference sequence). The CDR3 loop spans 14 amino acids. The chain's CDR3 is CASSLGTGHNEQFF. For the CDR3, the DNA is TGTGCCAGCAGTTTAGGGACTGGGCACAATGAGCAGTTCTTC.